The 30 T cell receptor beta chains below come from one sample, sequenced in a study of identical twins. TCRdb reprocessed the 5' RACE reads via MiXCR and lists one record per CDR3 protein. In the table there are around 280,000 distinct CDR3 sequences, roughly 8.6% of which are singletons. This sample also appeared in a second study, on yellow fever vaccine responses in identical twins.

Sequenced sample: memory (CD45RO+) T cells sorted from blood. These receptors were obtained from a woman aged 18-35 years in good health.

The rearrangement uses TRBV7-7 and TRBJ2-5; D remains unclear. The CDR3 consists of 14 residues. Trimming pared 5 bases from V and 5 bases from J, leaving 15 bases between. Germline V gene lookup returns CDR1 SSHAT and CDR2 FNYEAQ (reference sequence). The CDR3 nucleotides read TGTGCCAGCAGCACCGGGTTAAACGGGGAGACCCAGTACTTC. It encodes CASSTGLNGETQYF.

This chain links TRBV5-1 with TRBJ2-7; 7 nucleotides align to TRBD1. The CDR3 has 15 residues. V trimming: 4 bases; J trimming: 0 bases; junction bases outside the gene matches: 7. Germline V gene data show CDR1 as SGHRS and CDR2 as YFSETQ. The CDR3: CASSPGQWDSYEQYV. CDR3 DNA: TGCGCCAGCAGCCCGGGACAGTGGGACTCCTACGAGCAGTACGTC.

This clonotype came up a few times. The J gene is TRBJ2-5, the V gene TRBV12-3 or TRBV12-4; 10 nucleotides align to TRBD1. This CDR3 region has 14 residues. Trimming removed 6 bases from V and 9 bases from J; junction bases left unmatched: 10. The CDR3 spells CASSDRGPRGAQYF. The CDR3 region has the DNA TGTGCCAGCAGCGACAGGGGGCCTCGGGGGGCCCAGTACTTC.

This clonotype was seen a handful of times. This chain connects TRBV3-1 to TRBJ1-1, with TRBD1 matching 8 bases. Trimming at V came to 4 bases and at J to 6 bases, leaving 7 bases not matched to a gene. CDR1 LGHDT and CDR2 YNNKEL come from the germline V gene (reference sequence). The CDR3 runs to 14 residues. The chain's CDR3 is CASSPDRGPAEAFF. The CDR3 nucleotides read TGTGCCAGCAGCCCAGACAGGGGTCCCGCTGAAGCTTTCTTT.

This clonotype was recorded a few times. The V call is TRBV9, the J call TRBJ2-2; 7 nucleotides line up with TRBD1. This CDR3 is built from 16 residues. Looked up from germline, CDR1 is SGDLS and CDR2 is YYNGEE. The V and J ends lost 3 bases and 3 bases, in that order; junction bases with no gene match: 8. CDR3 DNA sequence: TGTGCCAGCAGCGCCTTTACAGGGGCTGACACCGGGGAGCTGTTTTTT. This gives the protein CASSAFTGADTGELFF.

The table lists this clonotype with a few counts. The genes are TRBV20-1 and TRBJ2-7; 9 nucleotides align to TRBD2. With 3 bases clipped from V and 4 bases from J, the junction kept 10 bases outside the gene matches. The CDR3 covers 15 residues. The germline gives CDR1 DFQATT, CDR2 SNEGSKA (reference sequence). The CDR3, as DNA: TGCAGTGCTAGCTTAGATAGCGGGGGACCGTACGAGCAGTACTTC. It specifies CSASLDSGGPYEQYF.

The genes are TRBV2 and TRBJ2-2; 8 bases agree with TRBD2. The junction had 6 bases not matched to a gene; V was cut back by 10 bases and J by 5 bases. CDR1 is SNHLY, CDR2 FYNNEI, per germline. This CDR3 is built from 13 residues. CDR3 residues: CATGGGRTGELFF. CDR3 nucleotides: TGTGCCACGGGGGGGGGTCGGACCGGGGAGCTGTTTTTT.

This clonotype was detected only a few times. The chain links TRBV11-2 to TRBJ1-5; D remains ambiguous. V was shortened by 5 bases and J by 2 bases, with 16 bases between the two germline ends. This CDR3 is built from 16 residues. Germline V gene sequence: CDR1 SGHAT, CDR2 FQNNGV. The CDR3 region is CASSPVGRRGNQPQHF. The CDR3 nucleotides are TGTGCCAGCAGCCCAGTGGGCAGGAGGGGCAATCAGCCCCAGCATTTT.

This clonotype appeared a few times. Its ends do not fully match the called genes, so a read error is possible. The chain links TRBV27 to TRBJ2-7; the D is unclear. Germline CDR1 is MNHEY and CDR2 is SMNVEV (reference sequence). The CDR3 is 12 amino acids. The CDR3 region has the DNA TGTGCCAGCAGTTCAGTACCCGGGTCGGAAAGCTGG. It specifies CASSSVPGSESW.

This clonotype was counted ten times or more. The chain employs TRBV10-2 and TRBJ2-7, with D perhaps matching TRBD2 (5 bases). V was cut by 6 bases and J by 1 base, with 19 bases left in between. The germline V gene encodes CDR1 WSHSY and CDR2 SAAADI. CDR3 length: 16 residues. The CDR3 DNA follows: TGCGCCAGCAGGGAGGCGTCGGGCAGTGGATCCTACGAGCAGTACTTC. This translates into CASREASGSGSYEQYF.

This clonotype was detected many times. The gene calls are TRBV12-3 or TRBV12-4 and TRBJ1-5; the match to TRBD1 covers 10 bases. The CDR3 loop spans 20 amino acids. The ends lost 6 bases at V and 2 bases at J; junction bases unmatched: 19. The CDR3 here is CASRQYRLGQGYLGNQPQHF. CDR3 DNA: TGTGCCAGCAGACAATATCGTTTGGGACAGGGGTATTTGGGCAATCAGCCCCAGCATTTT.

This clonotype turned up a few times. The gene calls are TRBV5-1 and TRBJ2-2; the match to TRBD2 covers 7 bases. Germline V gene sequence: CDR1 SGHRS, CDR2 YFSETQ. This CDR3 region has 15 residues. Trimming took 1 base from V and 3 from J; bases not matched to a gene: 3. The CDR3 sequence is CASSLYSGDTGELFF. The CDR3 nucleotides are TGCGCCAGCAGCTTGTACAGCGGGGACACCGGGGAGCTGTTTTTT.

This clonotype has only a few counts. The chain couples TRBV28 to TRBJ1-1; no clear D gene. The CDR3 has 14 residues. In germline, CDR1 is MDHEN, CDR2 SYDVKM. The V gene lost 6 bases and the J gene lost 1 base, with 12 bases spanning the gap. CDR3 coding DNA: TGTGCCAGCAGACCTCCGACTTGGAACACTGAAGCTTTCTTT. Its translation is CASRPPTWNTEAFF.

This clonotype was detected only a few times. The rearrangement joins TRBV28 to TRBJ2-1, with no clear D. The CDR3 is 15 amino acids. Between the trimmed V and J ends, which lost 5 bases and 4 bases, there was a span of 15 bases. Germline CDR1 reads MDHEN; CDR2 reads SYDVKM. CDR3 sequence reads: CASSQYPMTYNEQFF. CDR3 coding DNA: TGTGCCAGCAGTCAGTATCCGATGACATACAATGAGCAGTTCTTC.

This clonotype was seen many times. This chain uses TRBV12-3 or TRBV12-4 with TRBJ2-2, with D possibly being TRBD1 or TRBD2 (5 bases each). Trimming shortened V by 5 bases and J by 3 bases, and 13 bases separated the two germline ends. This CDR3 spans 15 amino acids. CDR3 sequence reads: CASSLEGRYTGELFF. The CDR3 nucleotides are TGTGCCAGCAGTCTCGAGGGGCGATACACCGGGGAGCTGTTTTTT.

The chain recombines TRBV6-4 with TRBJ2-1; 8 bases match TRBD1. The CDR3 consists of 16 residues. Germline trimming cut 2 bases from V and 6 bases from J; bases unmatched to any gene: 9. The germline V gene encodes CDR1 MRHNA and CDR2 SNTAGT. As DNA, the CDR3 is TGTGCCAGCAGTGACACAGGACAGGGAGGACTCAATGAGCAGTTCTTC. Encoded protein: CASSDTGQGGLNEQFF.

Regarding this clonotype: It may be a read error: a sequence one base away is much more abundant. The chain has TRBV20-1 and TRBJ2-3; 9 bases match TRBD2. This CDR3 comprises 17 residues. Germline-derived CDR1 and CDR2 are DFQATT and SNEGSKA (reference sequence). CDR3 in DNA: TGCTGTGCTAGACCCGTAGAAGTAGCGGGGGTCACAGATACGCAGTATTTT. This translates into CCARPVEVAGVTDTQYF.

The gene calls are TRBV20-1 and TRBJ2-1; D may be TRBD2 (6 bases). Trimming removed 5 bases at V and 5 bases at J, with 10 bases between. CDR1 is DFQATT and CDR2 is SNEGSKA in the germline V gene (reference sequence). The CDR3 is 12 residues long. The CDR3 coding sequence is TGCAGTGCTGGGGGGATCCACAATGAGCAGTTCTTC. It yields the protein CSAGGIHNEQFF.

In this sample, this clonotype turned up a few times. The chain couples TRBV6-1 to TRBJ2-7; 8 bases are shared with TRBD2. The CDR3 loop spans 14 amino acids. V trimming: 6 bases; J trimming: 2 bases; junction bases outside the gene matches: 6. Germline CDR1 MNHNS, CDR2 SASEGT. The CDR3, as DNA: TGTGCCAGCAGGCCCGGGGGGGCAGCCTACGAGCAGTACTTC. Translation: CASRPGGAAYEQYF.

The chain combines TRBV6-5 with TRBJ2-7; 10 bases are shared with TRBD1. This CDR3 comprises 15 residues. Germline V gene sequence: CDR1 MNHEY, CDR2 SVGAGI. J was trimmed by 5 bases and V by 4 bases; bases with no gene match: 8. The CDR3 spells CASSSDRGRRNEQYF. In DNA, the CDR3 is TGTGCCAGCAGTTCCGACAGGGGGCGTAGGAACGAGCAGTACTTC.

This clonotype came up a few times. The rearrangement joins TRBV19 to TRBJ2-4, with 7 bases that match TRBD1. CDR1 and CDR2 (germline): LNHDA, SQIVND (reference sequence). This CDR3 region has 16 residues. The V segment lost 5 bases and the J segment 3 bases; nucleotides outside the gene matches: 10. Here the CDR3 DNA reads TGTGCCAGTAGTCCCAGGAGACAGGGCGACAAAAACATTCAGTACTTC. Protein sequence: CASSPRRQGDKNIQYF.

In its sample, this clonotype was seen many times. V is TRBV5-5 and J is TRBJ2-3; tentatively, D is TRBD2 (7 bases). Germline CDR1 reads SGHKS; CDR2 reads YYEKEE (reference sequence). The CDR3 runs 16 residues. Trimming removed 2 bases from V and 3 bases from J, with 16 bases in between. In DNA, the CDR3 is TGTGCCAGCAGCTTTCGAGGGGGGGCCGGGACAGATACGCAGTATTTT. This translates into CASSFRGGAGTDTQYF.

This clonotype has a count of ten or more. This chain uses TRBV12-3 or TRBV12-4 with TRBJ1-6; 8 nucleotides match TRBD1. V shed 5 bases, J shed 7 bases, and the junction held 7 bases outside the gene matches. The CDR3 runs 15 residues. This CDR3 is CASSPGQGGNSPLHF. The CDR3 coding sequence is TGTGCCAGCAGTCCCGGACAGGGTGGGAATTCACCCCTCCACTTT.

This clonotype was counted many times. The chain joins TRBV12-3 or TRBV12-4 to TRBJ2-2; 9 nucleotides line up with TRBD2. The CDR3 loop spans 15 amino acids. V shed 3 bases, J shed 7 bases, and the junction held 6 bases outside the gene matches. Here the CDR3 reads CASSFVAGGLGELFF. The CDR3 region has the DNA TGTGCCAGCAGTTTTGTGGCGGGGGGGCTCGGGGAGCTGTTTTTT.

The CDR3 coding sequence is TGTGCCAGCAGCCTCAGTCGTGGGGCCAACGTCCTGACTTTC. It translates to CASSLSRGANVLTF. J is TRBJ2-6 and V is TRBV7-8; no reliable D call. The CDR3 contains 14 residues. V lost 5 bases, J lost 3 bases, and 8 bases lay in between. CDR1 and CDR2 from the germline V gene are SGHVS and FQNEAQ.

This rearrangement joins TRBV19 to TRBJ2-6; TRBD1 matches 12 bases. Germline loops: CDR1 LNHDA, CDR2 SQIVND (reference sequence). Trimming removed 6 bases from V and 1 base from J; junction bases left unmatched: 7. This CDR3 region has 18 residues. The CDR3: CASRAVGQGASGANVLTF. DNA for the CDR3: TGTGCCAGTAGGGCGGTGGGACAGGGGGCTTCTGGGGCCAACGTCCTGACTTTC.

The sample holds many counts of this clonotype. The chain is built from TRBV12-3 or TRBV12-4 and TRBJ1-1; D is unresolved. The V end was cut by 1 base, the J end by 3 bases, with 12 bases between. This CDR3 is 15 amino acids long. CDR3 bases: TGTGCCAGCAGTTTAGGGGGTGGGAGGGACACTGAAGCTTTCTTT. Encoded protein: CASSLGGGRDTEAFF.

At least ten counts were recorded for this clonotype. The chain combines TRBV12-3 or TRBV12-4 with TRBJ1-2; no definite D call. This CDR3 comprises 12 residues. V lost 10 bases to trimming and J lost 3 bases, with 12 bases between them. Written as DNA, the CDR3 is TGTGCCACCTCAACGGGGTACTATGGCTACACCTTC. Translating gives CATSTGYYGYTF.

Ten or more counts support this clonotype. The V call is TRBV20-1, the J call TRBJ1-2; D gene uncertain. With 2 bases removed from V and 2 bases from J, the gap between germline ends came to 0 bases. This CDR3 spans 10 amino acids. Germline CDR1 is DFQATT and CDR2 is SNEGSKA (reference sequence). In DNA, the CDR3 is TGCAGTGCTAGAAACTATGGCTACACCTTC. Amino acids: CSARNYGYTF.

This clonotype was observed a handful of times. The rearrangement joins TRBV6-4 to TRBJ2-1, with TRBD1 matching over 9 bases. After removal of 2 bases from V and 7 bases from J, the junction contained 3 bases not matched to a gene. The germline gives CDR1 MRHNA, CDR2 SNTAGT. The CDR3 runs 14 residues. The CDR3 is CASSDGTGRNEQFF. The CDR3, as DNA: TGTGCCAGCAGTGACGGGACAGGGCGGAATGAGCAGTTCTTC.